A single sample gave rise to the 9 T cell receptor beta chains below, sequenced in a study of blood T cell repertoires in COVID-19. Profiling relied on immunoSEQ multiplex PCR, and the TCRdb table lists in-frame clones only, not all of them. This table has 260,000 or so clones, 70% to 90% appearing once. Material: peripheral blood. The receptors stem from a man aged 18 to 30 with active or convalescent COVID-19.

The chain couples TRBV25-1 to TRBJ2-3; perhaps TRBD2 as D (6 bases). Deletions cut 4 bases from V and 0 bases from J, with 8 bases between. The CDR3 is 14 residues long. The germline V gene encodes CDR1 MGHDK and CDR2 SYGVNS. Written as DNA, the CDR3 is TGTGCCAGCAGTGGGCGGGGAAGCACAGATACGCAGTATTTT. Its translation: CASSGRGSTDTQYF.

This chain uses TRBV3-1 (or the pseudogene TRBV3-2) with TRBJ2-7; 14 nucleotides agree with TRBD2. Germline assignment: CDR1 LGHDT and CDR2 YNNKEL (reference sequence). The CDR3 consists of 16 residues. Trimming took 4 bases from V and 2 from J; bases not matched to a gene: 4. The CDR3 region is CASSPWGLAGAYEQYF. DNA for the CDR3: TGTGCCAGCAGCCCCTGGGGACTAGCGGGGGCCTACGAGCAGTACTTC.

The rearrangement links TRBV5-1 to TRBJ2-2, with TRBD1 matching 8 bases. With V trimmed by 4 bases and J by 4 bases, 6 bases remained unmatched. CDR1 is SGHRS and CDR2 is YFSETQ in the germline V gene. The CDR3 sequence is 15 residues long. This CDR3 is CASSGGQVRTGELFF. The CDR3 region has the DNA TGCGCCAGCAGCGGGGGACAGGTACGCACCGGGGAGCTGTTTTTT.

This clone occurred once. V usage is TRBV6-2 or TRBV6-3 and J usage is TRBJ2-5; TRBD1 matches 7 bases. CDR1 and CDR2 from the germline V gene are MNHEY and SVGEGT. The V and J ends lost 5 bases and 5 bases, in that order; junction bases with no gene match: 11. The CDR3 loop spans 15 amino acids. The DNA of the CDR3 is TGTGCCAGCAGTCCCTACAGGGGAAAGGGGGAGACCCAGTACTTC. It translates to CASSPYRGKGETQYF.

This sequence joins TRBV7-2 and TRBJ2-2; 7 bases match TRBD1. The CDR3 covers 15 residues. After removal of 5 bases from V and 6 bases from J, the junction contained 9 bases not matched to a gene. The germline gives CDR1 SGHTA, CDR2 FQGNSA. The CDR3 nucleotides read TGTGCCAGCAGCAATAGACAGGGAGCATCCGGGGAGCTGTTTTTT. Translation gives CASSNRQGASGELFF.

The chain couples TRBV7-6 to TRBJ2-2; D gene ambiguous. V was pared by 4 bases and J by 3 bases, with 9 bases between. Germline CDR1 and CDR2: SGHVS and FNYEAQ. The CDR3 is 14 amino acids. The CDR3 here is CASSSPGYTGELFF. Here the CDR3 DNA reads TGTGCCAGCAGCTCCCCAGGTTACACCGGGGAGCTGTTTTTT. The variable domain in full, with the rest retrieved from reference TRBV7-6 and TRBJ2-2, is GAGVSQSPRYKVTKRGQDVALRCDPISGHVSLYWYRQALGQGPEFLTYFNYEAQQDKSGLPNDRFSAERPEGSISTLTIQRTEQRDSAMYRCASSSPGYTGELFFGEGSRLTVL.

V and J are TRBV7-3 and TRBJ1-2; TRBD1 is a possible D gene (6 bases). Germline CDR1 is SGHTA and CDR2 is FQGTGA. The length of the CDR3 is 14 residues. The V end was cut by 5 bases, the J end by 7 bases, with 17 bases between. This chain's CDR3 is CASSLSGASSGYTF. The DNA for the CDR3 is TGTGCCAGCAGCCTCTCAGGGGCCAGCTCTGGCTACACCTTC.

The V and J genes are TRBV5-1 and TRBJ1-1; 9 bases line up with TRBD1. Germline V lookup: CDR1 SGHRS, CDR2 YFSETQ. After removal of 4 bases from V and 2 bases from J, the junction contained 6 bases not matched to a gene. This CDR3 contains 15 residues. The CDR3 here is CASSATGGVNTEAFF. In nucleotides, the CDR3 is TGCGCCAGCAGCGCGACAGGGGGGGTAAACACTGAAGCTTTCTTT. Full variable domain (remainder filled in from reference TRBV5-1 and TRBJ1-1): KAGVTQTPRYLIKTRGQQVTLSCSPISGHRSVSWYQQTPGQGLQFLFEYFSETQRNKGNFPGRFSGRQFSNSRSEMNVSTLELGDSALYLCASSATGGVNTEAFFGQGTRLTVV.

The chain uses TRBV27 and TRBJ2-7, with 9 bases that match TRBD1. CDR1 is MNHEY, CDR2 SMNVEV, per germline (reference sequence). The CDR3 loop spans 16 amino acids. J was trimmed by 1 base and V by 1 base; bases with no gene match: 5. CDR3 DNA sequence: TGTGCCAGCAGTTTATTGCCGGGACAGGGTTCCTACGAGCAGTACTTC. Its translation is CASSLLPGQGSYEQYF.